This T cell receptor (beta chain) was identified in a study of human T cells and chemical hapten exposure. Turning to the study itself: Patients received weekly diphenylcyclopropenone doses to the scalp throughout the roughly 26-week study.

Time point described: pre-sensitization, week 0. Described treatment: therapeutic diphenylcyclopropenone sensitization with weekly scalp DPC. The total RNA was obtained from whole blood that was not fractionated. The sample holds a few counts of this clonotype. TCRdb re-called the RACE reads through MiXCR, storing one row per CDR3 protein. Here the sample spans 240,000 or so distinct CDR3 sequences, about 9.4% being singletons. This receptor was taken from a woman in her 40s with alopecia areata. Some clones in this sample may be carry-over from other donors' samples. Sample: whole blood, taken in connection with sensitization to the hapten diphenylcyclopropenone (DPC).

The CDR3 DNA reads TGTGCCAGCAGTGAAATGGGACGAGAGACCCAGTACTTC. This gives the protein CASSEMGRETQYF. V usage is TRBV2 and J usage is TRBJ2-5; D may correspond to TRBD1 or TRBD2 (5 bases each). Trimming shortened V by 2 bases and J by 4 bases, and 8 bases separated the two germline ends. Germline CDR1 SNHLY, CDR2 FYNNEI. The CDR3 sequence is 13 residues long.